This TCR beta chain comes out of a study of cytomegalovirus exposure and HLA in healthy donors. The study's findings and limits: Roughly even sequencing depth across donors was the assumption behind the presence/absence analyses. Certain indistinguishable V segments, among them TRBV6-2 and TRBV6-3, were excluded.

PCR amplification relied on 60 Vbeta primers (plus 13 Jbeta primers). Method: immunoSEQ multiplex PCR; TCRdb's copy keeps in-frame clones and lacks some. This table holds about 200,000 clones, 70% to 80% found once. To note about this clone: No antigen is known for it.

The CDR3 extends over 13 amino acids. Between the trimmed V and J ends, which lost 8 bases and 4 bases, there was a span of 13 bases. CDR1 MNHNS and CDR2 SASEGT come from the germline V gene. The specimen sequenced was PBMCs. The receptor was derived from a woman aged 30 to 39 in good health and CMV-seropositive. The rearrangement joins TRBV6-1 to TRBJ2-3; tentative D call: TRBD2 (5 bases). The CDR3 DNA follows: TGTGCCAGCTCCGTGGAGAGGGCAGATACGCAGTATTTT. This gives the protein CASSVERADTQYF.